Detailed here is one T cell receptor (beta chain). Its antigen is undetermined. Losses at the gene ends were 1 base for V and 3 bases for J; bases not matched to a gene: 1. The CDR3 has 14 residues. Germline lookup yields CDR1 SGHKS and CDR2 YYEKEE (reference sequence). 5'RACE template switching generated TCR cDNA, adding a universal primer site and UMIs. Using its own MiXCR run on the 5' RACE reads, TCRdb lists one record per CDR3 protein. The sample carries about 320,000 distinct CDR3 sequences, about 6.9% recorded once. The sample belongs to a study of T cells after yellow fever vaccination. The study, taken as a whole, reports: Although most clonotypes did not, a small share appeared in both CD4 and CD8 compartments. Clones that expanded after primary vaccination mostly reappeared after the booster (roughly 97% CD4, 88% CD8).

The specimen comprised PBMCs, sampled 35 to 50 days after the first yellow fever vaccination. This TCR was sampled from a man between 18 and 29 years old who received the YFV17D yellow fever vaccine. The J gene is TRBJ2-4, the V gene TRBV5-5, with 7 bases matching TRBD1. CDR3 in amino acids: CASSLWDSKNIQYF. CDR3 bases: TGTGCCAGCAGCTTGTGGGACAGCAAAAACATTCAGTACTTC.